A selection of T cell receptor beta chains follows, all from one sample in a study of neoadjuvant anti-PD-1 for oral cavity cancer. Produced via immunoSEQ multiplex PCR; TCRdb's table is partial and in-frame only. Of some 6,600 clones in the sample, 45% were seen once. Sequenced here: tumor tissue, sampled before nivolumab (anti-PD-1) treatment. Receptors were obtained from a person aged 40 to 85 with oral cavity squamous cell carcinoma. CDR3s include the opening cysteine and the closing phenylalanine or tryptophan. D genes are given only for firm matches. A clone size is listed for some rows: how often the clone was seen (once, few, many), or a class if it is expanded.

V gene	J gene	D gene	clone size	CDR3 DNA	CDR3 protein
TRBV21-1	TRBJ1-4	NA	NA	TGTGCCAGCAGCAAAGTCCGTAACAGGGGGAGCCCTGAAAAACTGTTTTTT	CASSKVRNRGSPEKLFF
TRBV5-6	TRBJ1-2	TRBD1	NA	TGTGCCAGCAGCTCCCGGACAGGTGCTCCGGCAGGAGGCTACACCTTC	CASSSRTGAPAGGYTF
TRBV11-1	TRBJ2-3	TRBD1	NA	TGTGCCAGCAGCACATGGGACAGCAGCACAGATACGCAGTATTTT	CASSTWDSSTDTQYF
TRBV6-1	TRBJ1-5	TRBD1	NA	TGTGCCAGCAGAAACAGGGGAGACAATCAGCCCCAGCATTTT	CASRNRGDNQPQHF
TRBV6-1	TRBJ1-2	NA	NA	TGTGCCAGCAGTAACACAGGGACCTATGGCTACACCTTC	CASSNTGTYGYTF
TRBV18	TRBJ1-1	NA	NA	TGTGCCAGCTCATGGGACCTGAGAGGCACTGAAGCTTTCTTT	CASSWDLRGTEAFF
TRBV2	TRBJ2-4	NA	few	TGTGCCAGCAGTGTTGGAGCCCTGGGATCCCCCAAAAACATTCAGTACTTC	CASSVGALGSPKNIQYF
TRBV10-3	TRBJ1-5	TRBD1	large	TGTGCCATCAGTGAGAACAGGGGGACACACAATAGCAATCAGCCCCAGCATTTT	CAISENRGTHNSNQPQHF
TRBV28	TRBJ1-5	NA	NA	TGTGCCAGCAGTTTAGACAGTCATCAGCCCCAGCATTTT	CASSLDSHQPQHF
TRBV4-3	TRBJ2-2	NA	NA	TGCGCCAGCAGCCAAGAGGTCAGGGCCACCGGGGAGCTGTTTTTT	CASSQEVRATGELFF
TRBV10-2	TRBJ2-1	NA	once	TGCGCCAGCAATGGGCTCTTAGAGCAGTTCTTC	CASNGLLEQFF
TRBV30	TRBJ1-5	NA	NA	TGTGCCTGGAGTGTACGGGGGGGTGGTCAGCCCCAGCATTTT	CAWSVRGGGQPQHF
TRBV29-1	TRBJ1-2	TRBD1	NA	TGCAGCGTTTGGAGCCGGGACAGGGTGGGTGGCTACACCTTC	CSVWSRDRVGGYTF
TRBV15	TRBJ1-6	TRBD1	few	TGTGCCACCAGCGACAGGGAAAGGAATTCACCCCTCCACTTT	CATSDRERNSPLHF
TRBV29-1	TRBJ1-4	NA	few	TGCAGCGTTGGTGTGGTAGGGACCGCTAATGAAAAACTGTTTTTT	CSVGVVGTANEKLFF
TRBV4-1	TRBJ2-3	TRBD2	NA	TGCGCCAGCAGCCAAGATCGGCGGGGGGTGGTCACAGATACGCAGTATTTT	CASSQDRRGVVTDTQYF
TRBV5-4	TRBJ1-6	TRBD1	NA	TGTGCCAGCAGGAGGACAGGGAATTCACCCCTCCACTTT	CASRRTGNSPLHF
TRBV6-1	TRBJ1-1	NA	once	TGTGCCAGCAGTTCCGGGGGATCATGGACTGAAGCTTTCTTT	CASSSGGSWTEAFF
TRBV7-9	TRBJ1-4	NA	NA	TGTGCCAGCAGGGATATAGGGGGAGCGGATGAAAAACTGTTTTTT	CASRDIGGADEKLFF
TRBV6-6	TRBJ1-1	NA	once	TGTGCCAGCAGTTACTCGTTGGGGTCTGAAGCTTTCTTT	CASSYSLGSEAFF
TRBV18	TRBJ1-2	NA	few	TGTGCCAGCTCACCACCTGCAGGGACCTACACCTTC	CASSPPAGTYTF
TRBV5-1	TRBJ1-4	NA	NA	TGCGCCAGCAGCTTCGCCTTTCAGAGGGGGGGTGAAAAACTGTTTTTT	CASSFAFQRGGEKLFF
TRBV29-1	TRBJ1-1	NA	once	TGCAGCTCACATTCGGGTCAGACTGAAGCTTTCTTT	CSSHSGQTEAFF
TRBV29-1	TRBJ2-7	NA	once	TGCAGCGTAGCTTCCGGGGCCAGCCAGCAGTACTTC	CSVASGASQQYF
TRBV18	TRBJ1-1	NA	few	TGTGCCAGCTCACCGGGGCAGACTCTCAACACTGAAGCTTTCTTT	CASSPGQTLNTEAFF
TRBV10-2	TRBJ1-5	NA	few	TGCGCCAGCAGCACTTGGGGCGTAGGTCAGCCCCAGCATTTT	CASSTWGVGQPQHF
TRBV5-5	TRBJ1-2	NA	NA	TGTGCCAGCAGCTCACAGGTGGGCTATGGCTACACCTTC	CASSSQVGYGYTF
TRBV2	TRBJ2-2	NA	few	TGTGCCAGCAGTGGTACCCCACTACTTCTGGGGGGCACCGGGGAGCTGTTTTTT	CASSGTPLLLGGTGELFF
TRBV11-2	TRBJ2-7	TRBD1	NA	TGTGCCAGCAGCAAAGTCCGGGACAGGCCCGAGCAGTACTTC	CASSKVRDRPEQYF
TRBV5-1	TRBJ1-1	TRBD1	medium-sized	TGCGCCAGCAGCTCTCAGGGGGGGTTGGCCACTGAAGCTTTCTTT	CASSSQGGLATEAFF
TRBV10-3	TRBJ2-2	TRBD2	medium-sized	TGTGCCATCAGCGGCGGGGGGAGCACCGGGGAGCTGTTTTTT	CAISGGGSTGELFF
TRBV6-4	TRBJ2-3	NA	NA	TGTGCCAGCAGCCTGACGGCGGGGAGCACAGATACGCAGTATTTT	CASSLTAGSTDTQYF
TRBV5-4	TRBJ2-1	TRBD2	NA	TGTGCCAGCAGCTCAGGACTAGCTGGTGGGAATGAGCAGTTCTTC	CASSSGLAGGNEQFF
TRBV6-1	TRBJ2-7	NA	NA	TGTGCCAGCAGTTATTACGAGCAGTACTTC	CASSYYEQYF
TRBV5-4	TRBJ1-4	NA	NA	TGTGCCAGCAGCTTGGACAGTCGGAATGAAAAACTGTTTTTT	CASSLDSRNEKLFF
TRBV7-3	TRBJ1-2	NA	NA	TGTGCCAGCAGCCGACAGGCCACTAACTATGGCTACACCTTC	CASSRQATNYGYTF
TRBV7-8	TRBJ2-1	NA	once	TGTGCCAGCAGCTCCACGCAGGGAAATGAGCAGTTCTTC	CASSSTQGNEQFF
TRBV2	TRBJ1-6	NA	large	TGTGCCAGCAGGGGAGACGGGGGCGATCTCCACTTT	CASRGDGGDLHF
TRBV5-6	TRBJ1-6	NA	NA	TGTGCCAGCAGCTTGGGTACGGACAGCCGTAATTCACCCCTCCACTTT	CASSLGTDSRNSPLHF
TRBV7-9	TRBJ2-7	NA	NA	TGTGCCAGCAGCTCGACCGGGACTGAACCTACGCTGCAGTACTTC	CASSSTGTEPTLQYF
TRBV7-9	TRBJ2-6	TRBD1	NA	TGTGCCAGCAGCGAGGGGGACAGGGGTTTAGCTGGGGCCAACGTCCTGACTTTC	CASSEGDRGLAGANVLTF
TRBV15	TRBJ1-4	TRBD1	NA	TGTGCCACCAGCAGAGAGACAGGGTCTGCTTCTGGAGAAAAACTGTTTTTT	CATSRETGSASGEKLFF
TRBV2	TRBJ1-1	NA	few	TGTGCCAGCAGTCGGGATCCCTCTATGAACACTGAAGCTTTCTTT	CASSRDPSMNTEAFF
TRBV7-2	TRBJ2-3	TRBD2	NA	TGTGCCAGCAGCACAGTTGGGGGGGGGAACACAGATACGCAGTATTTT	CASSTVGGGNTDTQYF
TRBV7-2	TRBJ2-7	NA	few	TGTGCCAGCAGCTTAAGTCCGTACGAGCAGTACTTC	CASSLSPYEQYF
TRBV5-1	TRBJ1-2	TRBD1	NA	TGCGCCAGCAGTTACGGGACAGGGGGCTTGAACTATGGCTACACCTTC	CASSYGTGGLNYGYTF
TRBV7-2	TRBJ2-1	NA	few	TGTGCCAGCAGCCCCGGCAGGGGTAAGGGTGAGCAGTTCTTC	CASSPGRGKGEQFF
TRBV7-6	TRBJ2-1	TRBD2	NA	TGTGCCAGCAGGACGGGGACTAGCGGTCACAATGAGCAGTTCTTC	CASRTGTSGHNEQFF
TRBV6-1	TRBJ2-3	TRBD1	NA	TGTGCCAGCAGTGAAGGGGGACAGGGACCAGATACGCAGTATTTT	CASSEGGQGPDTQYF
TRBV6-1	TRBJ1-5	NA	NA	TGTGCCAGCAGTGAAGGCGGGGCGGGAGCCCAGCCCCAGCATTTT	CASSEGGAGAQPQHF
TRBV2	TRBJ2-6	NA	medium-sized	TGTGCCAGCAGTGAAATCCGAAGTTTGGCCAACGTCCTGACTTTC	CASSEIRSLANVLTF
TRBV5-1	TRBJ2-2	NA	NA	TGCGCCAGCAGCTTCTCTGGTGGGGCCGGGGAGCTGTTTTTT	CASSFSGGAGELFF
TRBV2	TRBJ2-2	TRBD2	NA	TGTGCCAGCCTAGAGGGCGGGGGGATCACCGGGGAGCTGTTTTTT	CASLEGGGITGELFF
TRBV7-6	TRBJ2-3	NA	few	TGTGCCAGCAGCTTAGCAACCACAGTCAACACAGATACGCAGTATTTT	CASSLATTVNTDTQYF
TRBV15	TRBJ1-5	NA	NA	TGTGCCACCAGCAGAGGGACAGAGAATCAGCCCCAGCATTTT	CATSRGTENQPQHF
TRBV5-4	TRBJ1-2	TRBD1	NA	TGTGCCAGCAGCTTGGGCGCCGGGGGACAGAACTATGGCTACACCTTC	CASSLGAGGQNYGYTF